The 5 T cell receptor beta chains below all came from one sample that was sequenced in a study of T cell repertoires in cytomegalovirus infection. TCRdb used MiXCR to reprocess the reads, holding one entry per CDR3 protein. Counted here are roughly 76,000 distinct CDR3 sequences, less than 4.5% occurring once; the ten biggest clones make up about 4.6%. Sequenced: PBMCs. These receptor sequences come from a human donor in good health (CMV status not recorded). Some clones in this sample may be carry-over from other donors' samples.

This clonotype came up many times. The rearrangement joins TRBV12-3 or TRBV12-4 to TRBJ2-7; 7 bases line up with TRBD2. Losses at the gene ends were 10 bases for V and 4 bases for J; bases not matched to a gene: 10. This CDR3 comprises 13 residues. The DNA of the CDR3 is TGTGCCACAAGCGGGGCGCTCCCTTACGAGCAGTACTTC. Amino acid sequence: CATSGALPYEQYF.

This clonotype was seen repeatedly, ten times or more. This chain joins TRBV12-3 or TRBV12-4 and TRBJ1-1, with a possible D match to TRBD1 (6 bases). There are 15 residues in the CDR3. The V end lost 2 bases, the J end lost 1 base, and 11 bases lay between the germline ends. CDR3 sequence: CASSLSSRGNTEAFF. CDR3 nucleotide sequence: TGTGCCAGCAGTTTAAGTTCCAGGGGGAACACTGAAGCTTTCTTT.

This clonotype has ten or more counts. This rearrangement joins TRBV7-2 to TRBJ2-1; D is possibly TRBD2 (5 bases). Trimming cost V 6 bases and J 12 bases, with 12 bases left between them. The V gene's germline CDR1 is SGHTA and CDR2 FQGNSA. This CDR3 is built from 11 residues. CDR3 bases: TGTGCCAGCAGTTCTAGAGGGTTGCAGTTCTTC. Protein: CASSSRGLQFF.

In its sample, this clonotype was seen many times. The rearrangement uses TRBV5-1 and TRBJ1-1; maybe TRBD1 (5 bases). The ends were cut back, 1 base at V and 0 bases at J, with 13 bases in the middle. Germline CDR1 reads SGHRS; CDR2 reads YFSETQ. The CDR3 covers 16 residues. CDR3 nucleotides: TGCGCCAGCAGCTTGTTGCAGGGCTCGATGAACACTGAAGCTTTCTTT. It encodes CASSLLQGSMNTEAFF.

This clonotype was seen at least ten times. V and J are TRBV20-1 and TRBJ2-1, with TRBD1 as a possible D gene (7 bases). Germline lookup yields CDR1 DFQATT and CDR2 SNEGSKA (reference sequence). V was clipped by 3 bases and J by 6 bases, with 24 bases between them. This CDR3 has 17 amino acids. DNA for the CDR3: TGCAGTGCTAGGGGGCTTCCGCAGGGGGGAATACGCAATGAGCAGTTCTTC. Translating it yields CSARGLPQGGIRNEQFF.